One T cell receptor beta chain is described in this entry. The protocol was immunoSEQ multiplex PCR, while the TCRdb copy is restricted to in-frame clones and leaves out a portion. This sample yields 2 million or so clones, of which about 95% are seen a single time; approximately 1.2% belongs to the top ten. Naive CD8 cells lacked CD45RO and underwent positive selection for CCR7, leaving out terminally differentiated effector memory CD45RA+ cells. Donors were healthy HIV-negative adults without recently reported acute infections or vaccinations. The data derive from a study of shared clonotypes between healthy human individuals. Across the study: The donor group consisted of a couple of women and a few men, aged 18 to 49.

Germline CDR1 SGHAT, CDR2 FQNNGV. The CDR3 loop spans 17 amino acids. V lost 1 base and J lost 3, with 16 bases in between. This TCR derives from a man aged 18 to 35 in good health. The V and J genes are TRBV11-2 and TRBJ1-5, with D possibly matching TRBD1 (5 bases). The sequencing sample was made of naive CD8+ T cells sorted from blood. The CDR3 region has the DNA TGTGCCAGCAGCTTAGCGGCAGGGTCCACTTACAATCAGCCCCAGCATTTT. Amino acid sequence: CASSLAAGSTYNQPQHF.